Shown below are 25 T cell receptor beta chains from a single sample sequenced in a study of OX40 agonist ivuxolimab in advanced cancers. Assay: immunoSEQ multiplex PCR; the TCRdb copy retains only in-frame clones and omits some. The sample yields over 95,000 clones, over 85% seen once. The sample here was CD4+ or CD8+ T cells sorted from blood, taken in a trial of the OX40 agonist ivuxolimab. Receptors were obtained from an adult with an advanced solid tumor such as melanoma, head and neck, liver or kidney cancer.

J is TRBJ1-5 and V is TRBV27; TRBD1 is a possible D gene (6 bases). Germline lookup yields CDR1 MNHEY and CDR2 SMNVEV (reference sequence). This CDR3 has 13 residues. V was clipped by 5 bases and J by 7 bases, with 12 bases between them. The CDR3 nucleotides read TGTGCCAGCAGTGTTACAGGGAGCCAGCCCCAGCATTTT. It specifies CASSVTGSQPQHF.

V is TRBV7-8 and J is TRBJ1-5, with 7 bases lining up with TRBD1. Germline CDR1 SGHVS, CDR2 FQNEAQ. J was trimmed by 7 bases and V by 5 bases; bases with no gene match: 5. CDR3 length: 13 residues. CDR3 in amino acids: CASSLRGDQPQHF. The CDR3 DNA is TGTGCCAGCAGCCTCAGGGGGGACCAGCCCCAGCATTTT.

J is TRBJ2-7 and V is TRBV5-5; perhaps TRBD1 as D (5 bases). With 0 bases removed from V and 7 bases from J, the gap between germline ends came to 11 bases. Germline V gene data show CDR1 as SGHKS and CDR2 as YYEKEE (reference sequence). The CDR3 contains 13 residues. CDR3 DNA sequence: TGTGCCAGCAGCTTGGGGGGCAGGCCTGAGCAGTACTTC. This encodes CASSLGGRPEQYF.

This chain links TRBV9 with TRBJ1-5; 8 nucleotides match TRBD1. The germline CDR1 and CDR2 sequences are SGDLS and YYNGEE. The CDR3 is 16 amino acids. With V trimmed by 3 bases and J by 7 bases, 12 bases remained unmatched. The CDR3 is CASSAEDRAVNQPQHF. CDR3 in DNA: TGTGCCAGCAGCGCTGAGGACAGGGCTGTGAACCAGCCCCAGCATTTT.

The DNA of the CDR3 is TGTGCCAGCAGCGTAGGAGCGGGGCACTACAATGAGCAGTTCTTC. Protein product: CASSVGAGHYNEQFF. The J gene is TRBJ2-1, the V gene TRBV9; TRBD2 agrees at 7 bases. J lost 3 bases, V lost 0 bases, and 3 bases had no gene match. This CDR3 has 15 residues. CDR1 and CDR2 from the germline V gene are SGDLS and YYNGEE. Full variable domain (remainder filled in from reference TRBV9 and TRBJ2-1): DSGVTQTPKHLITATGQRVTLRCSPRSGDLSVYWYQQSLDQGLQFLIQYYNGEERAKGNILERFSAQQFPDLHSELNLSSLELGDSALYFCASSVGAGHYNEQFFGPGTRLTVL.

This clone was found a few times. This rearrangement joins TRBV7-2 to TRBJ2-1, with no clear D. This CDR3 region has 13 residues. V was shortened by 4 bases and J by 5 bases, with 9 bases between the two germline ends. Germline V gives CDR1 SGHTA, CDR2 FQGNSA. The CDR3 DNA sequence: TGTGCCAGCAGCTCTAGAAGCGACAATGAGCAGTTCTTC. Translated, it gives CASSSRSDNEQFF.

The chain combines TRBV4-3 with TRBJ1-2; D unclear. The CDR3 runs 13 residues. Per germline, CDR1 LGHNA and CDR2 YSLEER. The germline V and J ends were trimmed by 0 bases and 6 bases, with 8 bases remaining between them. The CDR3 sequence is CASSQETGNGYTF. The CDR3 DNA follows: TGCGCCAGCAGCCAAGAAACGGGGAATGGCTACACCTTC.

This chain links TRBV18 with TRBJ2-2; D remains ambiguous. Germline V CDR1 and CDR2: KGHSH, LQKENI. The CDR3 consists of 12 residues. The germline V and J ends were trimmed by 6 bases and 5 bases, with 7 bases remaining between them. Here the CDR3 reads CASSVGTGELFF. The CDR3 DNA follows: TGTGCCAGCTCGGTAGGGACCGGGGAGCTGTTTTTT.

The rearrangement uses TRBV10-3 and TRBJ2-7; D ambiguous. The CDR3 totals 17 residues. Trimming shortened V by 6 bases and J by 4 bases, and 25 bases separated the two germline ends. Germline CDR1 reads ENHRY; CDR2 reads SYGVKD. The CDR3 loop is CAISVGSRRGRIYEQYF. The CDR3 DNA sequence: TGTGCCATCAGCGTTGGATCCCGGCGAGGCCGAATTTACGAGCAGTACTTC.

V gene TRBV9 combines with J gene TRBJ1-5; TRBD1 matches at 9 bases. CDR1 SGDLS and CDR2 YYNGEE come from the germline V gene. This CDR3 region has 15 residues. The ends lost 2 bases at V and 1 base at J; junction bases unmatched: 1. The CDR3 region has the DNA TGTGCCAGCAGCGTTGACAGGGGGAGCAATCAGCCCCAGCATTTT. Protein: CASSVDRGSNQPQHF.

In its sample, this clone was seen once. The rearrangement links TRBV18 to TRBJ1-6; 8 positions agree with TRBD1. The CDR3 is made up of 17 amino acids. J was trimmed by 4 bases and V by 3 bases; bases with no gene match: 8. Germline CDR1 reads KGHSH; CDR2 reads LQKENI. The CDR3 coding sequence is TGTGCCAGCTCACCGGGACAGGCAGATATTTATAATTCACCCCTCCACTTT. Its protein is CASSPGQADIYNSPLHF.

The chain has TRBV6-5 and TRBJ1-1, with D possibly matching TRBD1 (6 bases). V lost 7 bases, J lost 4 bases, and 10 bases lay in between. The CDR3 totals 12 residues. In germline, CDR1 is MNHEY, CDR2 SVGAGI. CDR3 nucleotides: TGTGCCAGCAAGCAGGGGCGCACTGAAGCTTTCTTT. Protein product: CASKQGRTEAFF.

The gene calls are TRBV7-3 and TRBJ1-1, with 7 bases identical to TRBD1. V shed 2 bases, J shed 2 bases, and the junction held 2 bases outside the gene matches. The germline V gene has CDR1 SGHTA and CDR2 FQGTGA. CDR3 length equals 14 residues. In nucleotides, the CDR3 is TGTGCCAGCAGCTTACAGGGGGTAAACACTGAAGCTTTCTTT. Protein: CASSLQGVNTEAFF.

The rearrangement links TRBV6-1 to TRBJ1-2; D gene unclear. The ends were cut back, 6 bases at V and 9 bases at J, with 17 bases in the middle. CDR3 length equals 13 residues. Per germline, CDR1 MNHNS and CDR2 SASEGT. CDR3 DNA sequence: TGTGCCAGCAGGGTAACGGCCGCCAGAAGCTACACCTTC. The encoded protein is CASRVTAARSYTF.

This sequence joins TRBV7-2 and TRBJ2-7; TRBD2 might be the D (7 bases). This CDR3 has 15 amino acids. Trimming cost V 3 bases and J 2 bases, with 14 bases left between them. Germline values: CDR1 SGHTA, CDR2 FQGNSA. This CDR3 is CASSFGGANTYEQYF. CDR3 sequence (DNA): TGTGCCAGCAGCTTTGGGGGGGCCAACACCTACGAGCAGTACTTC. The full variable domain, in which reference TRBV7-2 and TRBJ2-7 provide the parts outside the CDR3, is GAGVSQSPSNKVTEKGKDVELRCDPISGHTALYWYRQSLGQGLEFLIYFQGNSAPDKSGLPSDRFSAERTGGSVSTLTIQRTQQEDSAVYLCASSFGGANTYEQYFGPGTRLTVT.

This rearrangement joins TRBV4-2 to TRBJ2-3; 10 bases match TRBD2. The CDR3 has 17 residues. The V gene end was trimmed by 1 base and the J gene end by 0 bases; junction bases not matched to a gene: 4. In germline, CDR1 is LGHNA, CDR2 YNFKEQ. CDR3 sequence reads: CASSQVAGGTSTDTQYF. The CDR3 bases are TGTGCCAGCAGCCAAGTAGCGGGGGGAACTAGCACAGATACGCAGTATTTT.

The J gene is TRBJ1-1, the V gene TRBV28, with D maybe TRBD1 (6 bases). V lost 5 bases and J lost 1, with 11 bases in between. Germline V lookup: CDR1 MDHEN, CDR2 SYDVKM. The CDR3 is made up of 14 amino acids. The CDR3, as DNA: TGTGCCAGCAGTCCCGGGACACAGAACACTGAAGCTTTCTTT. It specifies CASSPGTQNTEAFF.

This chain uses TRBV7-2 with TRBJ1-3; 7 bases line up with TRBD1. The CDR3 is 14 amino acids. The V gene end was trimmed by 5 bases and the J gene end by 7 bases; junction bases not matched to a gene: 8. Germline V gives CDR1 SGHTA, CDR2 FQGNSA. As DNA, the CDR3 is TGTGCCAGCAGCCCCGACAGGGAGGGCAACACCATATATTTT. Protein sequence: CASSPDREGNTIYF.

For this clone: Distinct nucleotide sequences in the sample also encode this CDR3. V is TRBV18 and J is TRBJ2-5; 9 bases are a match to TRBD1. CDR1 and CDR2 from the germline V gene are KGHSH and LQKENI. CDR3 size: 14 residues. Trimming removed 3 bases from V and 5 bases from J; junction bases left unmatched: 4. This chain's CDR3 is CASSPGQGRETQYF. Written as DNA, the CDR3 is TGTGCCAGCTCACCGGGACAGGGAAGGGAGACCCAGTACTTC. Combining the CDR3 with reference TRBV18 and TRBJ2-5 gives the whole variable domain NAGVMQNPRHLVRRRGQEARLRCSPMKGHSHVYWYRQLPEEGLKFMVYLQKENIIDESGMPKERFSAEFPKEGPSILRIQQVVRGDSAAYFCASSPGQGRETQYFGPGTRLLVL.

V usage is TRBV25-1 and J usage is TRBJ2-3, with D perhaps TRBD1 (6 bases). Germline values: CDR1 MGHDK, CDR2 SYGVNS. V was shortened by 7 bases and J by 0 bases, with 14 bases between the two germline ends. This CDR3 is built from 15 residues. CDR3 region: CASTMTGSSTDTQYF. The CDR3 DNA sequence: TGTGCCAGCACCATGACAGGTTCTAGCACAGATACGCAGTATTTT.

V gene TRBV11-3 combines with J gene TRBJ2-2, with D possibly being TRBD1 (6 bases). This CDR3 comprises 16 residues. The ends were cut back, 5 bases at V and 4 bases at J, with 17 bases in the middle. Germline lookup yields CDR1 SGHNT and CDR2 YENEEA. The DNA of the CDR3 is TGTGCCAGCAGCCACGGACTGGGGGCCAGCACCGGGGAGCTGTTTTTT. Protein: CASSHGLGASTGELFF. Looking up the rest from reference TRBV11-3 and TRBJ2-2 gives the full variable domain: EAGVVQSPRYKIIEKKQPVAFWCNPISGHNTLYWYLQNLGQGPELLIRYENEEAVDDSQLPKDRFSAERLKGVDSTLKIQPAELGDSAVYLCASSHGLGASTGELFFGEGSRLTVL.

The chain carries TRBV28 and TRBJ1-3; D possibly corresponds to TRBD1 (5 bases). CDR3 length: 14 amino acids. Per germline, CDR1 MDHEN and CDR2 SYDVKM. The ends were cut back, 6 bases at V and 3 bases at J, with 12 bases in the middle. This CDR3 reads CASSLGVGGNTIYF. The CDR3 DNA reads as TGTGCCAGCAGCTTAGGGGTTGGTGGAAACACCATATATTTT.

The rearrangement links TRBV6-6 to TRBJ2-7, with D possibly being TRBD1 (5 bases). V shed 7 bases and J shed 5 bases, with 21 bases lying between them. The length of the CDR3 is 15 residues. The germline gives CDR1 MNHNY, CDR2 SVGAGI (reference sequence). The CDR3 loop reads CASTPAQGSKNEQYF. The CDR3 DNA reads TGTGCCAGCACCCCAGCGCAGGGATCGAAAAACGAGCAGTACTTC.

V usage is TRBV5-6 and J usage is TRBJ2-3, with TRBD1 as a possible D gene (5 bases). From germline, CDR1 is SGHDT and CDR2 YYEEEE. V was cut by 4 bases and J by 2 bases, with 20 bases left in between. CDR3 length: 17 residues. The CDR3 region has the DNA TGTGCCAGCAGCGGGGCGACACCCGTTTTTCTCACAGATACGCAGTATTTT. This encodes CASSGATPVFLTDTQYF.

This chain connects TRBV7-2 to TRBJ1-1; D is ambiguous. The CDR3 spans 17 residues. V was clipped by 5 bases and J by 1 base, with 20 bases between them. Germline V lookup: CDR1 SGHTA, CDR2 FQGNSA. The CDR3 coding sequence is TGTGCCAGCAGCCCAAGGGATTTAGGCGGTACGAACACTGAAGCTTTCTTT. It yields the protein CASSPRDLGGTNTEAFF.